A single sample gave rise to the 18 T cell receptor beta chains below, sequenced in a study of response to subunit inactivated influenza vaccine. TCRdb ran MiXCR on the RT-PCR reads and lists one entry per CDR3 protein. The sample holds about 540,000 distinct CDR3 sequences, approximately 24% seen once. The same data also contributed to another study, on T cells expressing NK-cell markers. That source notes: What made the TCR beta cDNA was 5'RACE template switching with UMIs.

The sequenced sample was CD4+ T cells sorted from PBMCs, obtained 11 to 12 days after vaccination. The receptors derive from a man in his fifties who received an inactivated influenza vaccine.

V gene TRBV5-1 combines with J gene TRBJ1-1; D is possibly TRBD1 (6 bases). The CDR3 totals 15 residues. Germline CDR1 and CDR2: SGHRS and YFSETQ. Trimming shortened V by 4 bases and J by 1 base, and 14 bases separated the two germline ends. For the CDR3, the DNA is TGCGCCAGCAGCAAACAGGGAAGGTCGAACACTGAAGCTTTCTTT. Its protein is CASSKQGRSNTEAFF. The full variable domain, with the rest looked up from reference TRBV5-1 and TRBJ1-1, is KAGVTQTPRYLIKTRGQQVTLSCSPISGHRSVSWYQQTPGQGLQFLFEYFSETQRNKGNFPGRFSGRQFSNSRSEMNVSTLELGDSALYLCASSKQGRSNTEAFFGQGTRLTVV.

The table lists this clonotype with a few counts. The chain couples TRBV6-2 or TRBV6-3 to TRBJ2-7; 7 positions agree with TRBD2. CDR1 is MNHEY, CDR2 SVGEGT, per germline. Unmatched junction bases numbered 8, after V lost 2 bases and J lost 4 bases. The CDR3 sequence is 15 residues long. The CDR3 here is CASSYRTQGGYEQYF. CDR3 nucleotides: TGTGCCAGCAGTTACAGGACCCAGGGAGGGTACGAGCAGTACTTC.

This chain joins TRBV7-9 and TRBJ2-1; no clear D. Germline-derived CDR1 and CDR2 are SEHNR and FQNEAQ (reference sequence). The V and J ends lost 6 bases and 10 bases respectively, with 10 bases between them. The CDR3 loop spans 11 amino acids. CDR3 residues: CASSPVGEQFF. The CDR3 DNA sequence: TGTGCCAGCAGTCCTGTTGGGGAGCAGTTCTTC.

The chain carries TRBV29-1 and TRBJ2-3, with a weak D call TRBD2 (5 bases). This CDR3 is built from 14 residues. Germline assignment: CDR1 SQVTM and CDR2 ANQGSEA. CDR3 sequence (DNA): TGCACAATCGGATCGGGGATTGGTGCAGATACGCAGTATTTT. This gives the protein CTIGSGIGADTQYF.

This clonotype showed up just once. At one of its ends the junction is not consistent with the germline gene, which may arise from a read error. The CDR3 DNA reads as TGCAGTGCTAGAGATTCGGCTCCGGAACCCTTT. Its protein product is CSARDSAPEPF. V is TRBV20-1 and J is TRBJ1-1; D unclear. CDR3 size: 11 residues. The germline V gene encodes CDR1 DFQATT and CDR2 SNEGSKA (reference sequence).

The table lists this clonotype with many counts. This chain uses TRBV5-1 with TRBJ1-1, with a tentative D call TRBD1 (6 bases). This CDR3 is 14 amino acids long. Germline V gives CDR1 SGHRS, CDR2 YFSETQ. V lost 3 bases to trimming and J lost 4 bases, with 13 bases between them. The CDR3: CASSWDGQTTEAFF. CDR3 nucleotides: TGCGCCAGCAGCTGGGACGGACAGACCACTGAAGCTTTCTTT.

V usage is TRBV18 and J usage is TRBJ2-7, with TRBD2 identical over 8 bases. Losses at the gene ends were 6 bases for V and 3 bases for J; bases not matched to a gene: 10. Germline CDR1 and CDR2: KGHSH and LQKENI. This CDR3 spans 15 amino acids. The CDR3 DNA reads TGTGCCAGCTCCGGGGGGGAAGACGAAAACTACGAGCAGTACTTC. This encodes CASSGGEDENYEQYF.

This clonotype was observed a handful of times. The V call is TRBV27, the J call TRBJ2-3; 7 bases align to TRBD1. V was clipped by 5 bases and J by 2 bases; unmatched bases: 10. Germline CDR1 is MNHEY and CDR2 is SMNVEV (reference sequence). CDR3 length: 16 amino acids. This CDR3 is CASSPRDSLYTDTQYF. The CDR3 DNA follows: TGTGCCAGCAGTCCTCGGGACAGTTTATACACAGATACGCAGTATTTT.

The rearrangement joins TRBV10-3 to TRBJ2-2, with TRBD1 identical over 7 bases. This CDR3 contains 12 residues. The V gene end was trimmed by 9 bases and the J gene end by 4 bases; junction bases not matched to a gene: 2. CDR1 is ENHRY, CDR2 SYGVKD, per germline. The CDR3, as DNA: TGTGCCATGGGACAGATCACCGGGGAGCTGTTTTTT. Translated: CAMGQITGELFF.

The chain employs TRBV20-1 and TRBJ2-3; the D gene is possibly TRBD2 (5 bases). The CDR3 totals 11 residues. V was cut by 3 bases and J by 9 bases, with 10 bases left in between. The germline V gene encodes CDR1 DFQATT and CDR2 SNEGSKA (reference sequence). Here the CDR3 DNA reads TGCAGTGCTAGGGACTCTGACACGCAGTATTTT. It encodes CSARDSDTQYF.

V is TRBV10-3 and J is TRBJ2-7; maybe TRBD2 (5 bases). Germline V gives CDR1 ENHRY, CDR2 SYGVKD. Trimming pared 6 bases from V and 7 bases from J, leaving 10 bases between. The length of the CDR3 is 11 residues. DNA for the CDR3: TGTGCCATCAGAAGTGAGCGGGAGCAGTACTTC. The encoded protein is CAIRSEREQYF.

The CDR3 loop reads CASSPPDRNIQYF. CDR3 DNA sequence: TGTGCCAGCTCACCCCCAGACAGAAACATTCAGTACTTC. This sequence joins TRBV18 and TRBJ2-4, with a possible D match to TRBD1 (5 bases). The length of the CDR3 is 13 residues. Trimming took 3 bases from V and 6 from J, leaving 9 bases between them. CDR1 and CDR2 (germline): KGHSH, LQKENI.

The chain couples TRBV19 to TRBJ2-6, with D maybe TRBD2 (5 bases). From germline, CDR1 is LNHDA and CDR2 SQIVND (reference sequence). The ends were cut back, 8 bases at V and 2 bases at J, with 10 bases in the middle. The CDR3 sequence is 14 residues long. DNA for the CDR3: TGTGCCAGTCGCAGCGGCCCTGGGGCCAACGTCCTGACTTTC. Its protein is CASRSGPGANVLTF.

This chain connects TRBV6-1 to TRBJ2-7; TRBD1 or TRBD2 may be the D gene (5 bases each). The germline gives CDR1 MNHNS, CDR2 SASEGT. Trimming removed 7 bases from V and 0 bases from J, with 10 bases in between. The CDR3 is 13 residues long. The CDR3 bases are TGTGCCAGCAAGAGGGGCTTCTCCTACGAGCAGTACTTC. This gives the protein CASKRGFSYEQYF.

This clonotype was observed a handful of times. V gene TRBV29-1 combines with J gene TRBJ2-1; D is undetermined. Deletions cut 7 bases from V and 0 bases from J, with 13 bases between. This CDR3 comprises 14 residues. CDR1 and CDR2 from the germline V gene are SQVTM and ANQGSEA. The CDR3 here is CSGNRVSSYNEQFF. The CDR3 bases are TGCAGCGGAAATCGAGTGAGCTCCTACAATGAGCAGTTCTTC.

The V gene is TRBV7-9, the J gene TRBJ1-2; D unresolved. Trimming took off 5 bases at V and 0 bases at J, with 13 bases between the two ends. The CDR3 consists of 15 residues. The V gene's germline CDR1 is SEHNR and CDR2 FQNEAQ (reference sequence). CDR3 DNA sequence: TGTGCCAGCAGCCCACCCGCGTGGGCTAACTATGGCTACACCTTC. Translated: CASSPPAWANYGYTF.

This clonotype appeared many times. This chain uses TRBV28 with TRBJ1-1; D is undetermined. The CDR3 totals 14 residues. Germline V gene data show CDR1 as MDHEN and CDR2 as SYDVKM. The V gene lost 3 bases and the J gene lost 2 bases, with 10 bases spanning the gap. The CDR3 protein is CASSLRTANTEAFF. The DNA for the CDR3 is TGTGCCAGCAGTTTGCGCACAGCCAACACTGAAGCTTTCTTT.

There are a few counts of this clonotype. The chain has TRBV6-1 and TRBJ2-3; D remains unclear. Trimming shortened V by 3 bases and J by 6 bases, and 13 bases separated the two germline ends. This CDR3 is built from 14 residues. Germline CDR1 reads MNHNS; CDR2 reads SASEGT. CDR3 coding DNA: TGTGCCAGCAGTGACCTGGCTAGGCGGGATACGCAGTATTTT. The encoded protein is CASSDLARRDTQYF.